A selection of T cell receptor beta chains follows, all from one sample in a study of technical replicates of blood from several donors. Only in-frame clones appear in the TCRdb table, and some are missing; sequencing was by immunoSEQ multiplex PCR. The sample includes 85,000 to 100,000 clones, around 96% of them seen just once. Sequences were obtained from T cells isolated from PBMCs. These receptors originate from a human donor in good health. The CDR3 runs from the conserved cysteine through the conserved F or W. Each record gives: J gene, D gene, clone size, V gene, CDR3 DNA, CDR3 protein. A D gene is named only where the DNA matches it firmly. Rows may omit the clone size; those that give it use once, few, many or a size class.

>TRBJ2-5|NA|once|TRBV7-9
TGTGCCAGCAGCTTGCTATCTAGCCAAATTGAGACCCAGTACTTC
CASSLLSSQIETQYF
>TRBJ2-7|NA|NA|TRBV7-8
TGTGCCAGCAGCCTTACCCTGGGCAGGTCCTACGAGCAGTACTTC
CASSLTLGRSYEQYF
>TRBJ2-4|TRBD2|NA|TRBV7-6
TGTGCCAGCAGCGGCCCGGGACTAGCGGGAGGGCTCAAAAACATTCAGTACTTC
CASSGPGLAGGLKNIQYF
>TRBJ1-2|NA|NA|TRBV6-1
TGTGCCAGCAGTGACAGGGTTGGCTACACCTTC
CASSDRVGYTF
>TRBJ1-3|NA|NA|TRBV29-1
TGCAGCGCGGTGGGGCATGAAGGCGCCGGATATTTT
CSAVGHEGAGYF
>TRBJ1-2|TRBD1|NA|TRBV5-1
TGCGCCAGCAGCCAGGGACAGGCTAACTATGGCTACACCTTC
CASSQGQANYGYTF
>TRBJ2-1|TRBD1|NA|TRBV6-1
TGTGCCAGCAGTGCGGTAACAGGGGGCTACAATGAGCAGTTCTTC
CASSAVTGGYNEQFF
>TRBJ1-4|NA|NA|TRBV28
TGTGCCAGCGTTACGGGGGGTATCGATGAAAAACTGTTTTTT
CASVTGGIDEKLFF
>TRBJ2-1|NA|few|TRBV4-2
TGTGCCAGCAGCCAAGATTCACAGGGCGCCTACAATGAGCAGTTCTTC
CASSQDSQGAYNEQFF
>TRBJ2-4|NA|once|TRBV5-8
TGTGCCAGCAGCTGGATTGGGGCCGGACGTACAAAAAACATTCAGTACTTC
CASSWIGAGRTKNIQYF
>TRBJ2-3|NA|NA|TRBV21-1
TGTGCCAGCGGGACTAGCGGGAGGGGTAGCACAGATACGCAGTATTTT
CASGTSGRGSTDTQYF
>TRBJ1-2|NA|NA|TRBV19
TGTGCCAGTAGTTGGACGGGAAACTATGGCTACACCTTC
CASSWTGNYGYTF
>TRBJ2-5|NA|once|TRBV7-9
TGTGCCAGCAGCTACTCATTGGGCCAGCAAGAGACCCAGTACTTC
CASSYSLGQQETQYF
>TRBJ1-1|TRBD1|NA|TRBV7-9
TGTGCCAGCAGCTTAGGGGCGGGACAGGGGGTGAGGGAAGCTTTCTTT
CASSLGAGQGVREAFF
>TRBJ2-7|TRBD1|NA|TRBV5-5
TGTGCCAGCAGCCCCGACAGGGTACATCCCTACGAGCAGTACTTC
CASSPDRVHPYEQYF
>TRBJ1-1|NA|NA|TRBV14
TGTGCCAGCAGTCGACAGGAGAACACTGAAGCTTTCTTT
CASSRQENTEAFF
>TRBJ2-1|NA|NA|TRBV27
TGTGCCAGCAGTTTGCAGGGGATAGGGTCCCTCACAAGGAGCTCCTACAATGAGCAGTTCTTC
CASSLQGIGSLTRSSYNEQFF
>TRBJ2-1|NA|NA|TRBV9
TGTGCCAGCAGCGTAGTACCTACAGGCTCCTACAATGAGCAGTTCTTC
CASSVVPTGSYNEQFF
>TRBJ1-3|NA|NA|TRBV2
TGTGCCAGCAGTGATCACGGGAGTGTTTGTTTT
CASSDHGSVCF
>TRBJ2-5|NA|NA|TRBV27
TGTGCCAGCAGTTTATCGCAGGGTTGGGAGACCCAGTACTTC
CASSLSQGWETQYF
>TRBJ1-4|TRBD1|NA|TRBV6-5
TGTGCCAGCAGTTACCAGGGGGAAGTGGAAAAACTGTTTTTT
CASSYQGEVEKLFF
>TRBJ1-2|NA|NA|TRBV6-5
TGTGCCAGCAGTTACAGGAGAACCGGGTATGGCTACACCTTC
CASSYRRTGYGYTF
>TRBJ1-6|TRBD1|NA|TRBV5-6
TGTGCCAGCAGCTTGGACAGGGGCAATTCACCCCTCCACTTT
CASSLDRGNSPLHF
>TRBJ2-2|NA|NA|TRBV11-2
TGTGCCAGCAGCTTTTTCCTAGCTGTAGCCGGGGAGCTGTTTTTT
CASSFFLAVAGELFF
>TRBJ1-3|NA|NA|TRBV27
TGTGCCAGCAAAAAGGGAGTTTCTGGAAACACCATATATTTT
CASKKGVSGNTIYF
>TRBJ2-7|TRBD1|once|TRBV7-9
TGTGCCAGCAGCTTCAACCGGGACAGGGGCTCCTACGAGCAGTACTTC
CASSFNRDRGSYEQYF
>TRBJ2-1|TRBD2|NA|TRBV27
TGTGCCAGCAGTTTATTACTAGCGGGAGTTGAGCAGTTCTTC
CASSLLLAGVEQFF
>TRBJ1-1|NA|NA|TRBV19
TGTGCCAGTACCCGGGCTCCGCGGGCCACTGAAGCTTTCTTT
CASTRAPRATEAFF
>TRBJ2-2|TRBD1|NA|TRBV4-1
TGCGCCAGCAGCCAAGAGGACCAGGACAGGCTTCTTCGGCACCCCGGGGAGCTGTTTTTT
CASSQEDQDRLLRHPGELFF
>TRBJ1-5|NA|NA|TRBV21-1
TGTGCCAGCAGCACCAGGGACAGGGGGAAGAATCAGCCCCAGCATTTT
CASSTRDRGKNQPQHF
>TRBJ2-1|TRBD1|NA|TRBV9
TGTGCCAGCAGCGGGATACAGGGGAGCTCCTACAATGAGCAGTTCTTC
CASSGIQGSSYNEQFF
>TRBJ2-7|NA|once|TRBV6-5
TGTGCCAGCAGTCCCGGGGGGCCCACATACGAGCAGTACTTC
CASSPGGPTYEQYF
>TRBJ2-1|NA|NA|TRBV5-6
TGTGCCAGCAGCTTGGACAGGGCGAATGAGCAGTTCTTC
CASSLDRANEQFF
>TRBJ2-1|NA|NA|TRBV6-1
TGTGCCAGCAGTGTGTTGGCAGCTAATGAGGGGTTCTTC
CASSVLAANEGFF
>TRBJ2-4|NA|NA|TRBV2
TGTGCCAGCAGCGTAAACATTCAGTACTTC
CASSVNIQYF
>TRBJ2-2|TRBD1|once|TRBV25-1
TGTGCCAGCAGTGCCAAACAGGGGGCGCGAGGCACCGGGGAGCTGTTTTTT
CASSAKQGARGTGELFF
>TRBJ2-7|NA|NA|TRBV2
TGTGCCAGCAGTGATGGAGTCTCCTACGAGCAGTACTTC
CASSDGVSYEQYF
>TRBJ2-1|NA|NA|TRBV5-1
TGCGCCAGCAGCTTGGGGAGGATTAATGAGCAGTTCTTC
CASSLGRINEQFF
>TRBJ1-3|NA|NA|TRBV30
TGTGCCTGGGGGGGGGTACTACGTGGCACCATATATTTT
CAWGGVLRGTIYF
>TRBJ1-3|NA|NA|TRBV23-1
TGCGCCAGCAGTCAATCGTCGGGATCCTCTGGAAACACCATATATTTT
CASSQSSGSSGNTIYF
>TRBJ2-5|TRBD2|NA|TRBV9
TGTGCCAGCAGCGCCGGACTAGGCCCGCAAGAGACCCAGTACTTC
CASSAGLGPQETQYF
>TRBJ1-2|NA|NA|TRBV4-1
TGCGCCAGCAGCCAAGACGGATGGTCGGCCGGGGAAGGCTACACCTTC
CASSQDGWSAGEGYTF
>TRBJ2-1|NA|NA|TRBV10-3
TGTGCCATCCACAATCTGTATGAGCAGTTCTTC
CAIHNLYEQFF
>TRBJ2-7|TRBD2|NA|TRBV4-1
TGCGCCAGCAGCCACGAGCCGGGACTAGCCTATTCCGAGCAGTACTTC
CASSHEPGLAYSEQYF
>TRBJ2-7|TRBD2|NA|TRBV6-6
TGTGCCAGCACCGGGACTAGCGGTTACGAGCAGTACTTC
CASTGTSGYEQYF
>TRBJ1-4|NA|NA|TRBV5-6
TGTGCCAGCAGCTTGGGTGATCGGGAAAAACTGTTTTTT
CASSLGDREKLFF
>TRBJ2-3|TRBD2|NA|TRBV6-1
TGTGCCAGCAGTGAGCAACTAGCGGGGATGTCAGATACGCAGTATTTT
CASSEQLAGMSDTQYF
>TRBJ2-3|TRBD2|NA|TRBV2
TGTGCCAGCAGACCTAGCGGGGGGGGTGGAGATACGCAGTATTTT
CASRPSGGGGDTQYF